This T cell receptor beta chain was sequenced in a study of early T cells in non-severe SARS-CoV-2 infection. Study at large: Chains were unpaired, as sequencing was done on bulk RNA from unsorted whole blood. Study-wide points: Matching with VDJdb favored anti-spike CD8 responses (missing private and CD4 specificities).

Turning to this clonotype: What it recognizes is unknown.

The TCR library protocol was used to attach unique molecular identifiers. These identifiers were attached to individual cDNA molecules. TCRdb reprocessed the 5' RACE reads via MiXCR and lists one record per CDR3 protein. The sample lists some 46,000 distinct CDR3 sequences; roughly 8.8% were seen once. The CDR3 length is 15 residues. With V trimmed by 9 bases and J by 0 bases, 5 bases remained unmatched. Germline values: CDR1 SEHNR, CDR2 FQNEAQ (reference sequence). The sequenced sample was whole blood. The TCR was taken from an adult who was a healthcare worker with PCR-confirmed SARS-CoV-2 infection or an uninfected control (not recorded which). The V gene is TRBV7-9, the J gene TRBJ1-4, with 9 bases aligning to TRBD1. The CDR3 DNA reads as TGTGCCAGTTCGGGACAGGGTGCAACTAATGAAAAACTGTTTTTT. Its protein is CASSGQGATNEKLFF.